The 3 T cell receptor beta chains below come from one sample, sequenced in a study of blood T cell repertoires in COVID-19. TCRdb's table, derived via immunoSEQ multiplex PCR, lists solely in-frame clones and lacks some. Of over 85,000 clones detected, 65% to 90% appear once; the ten largest clones hold 3.8%. The sequenced sample was peripheral blood. The receptors originated from a man between 60 and 75 years old with acute or convalescent COVID-19.

The J gene is TRBJ1-2, the V gene TRBV10-2; 8 bases are a match to TRBD1. The CDR3 has 13 amino acids. CDR1 is WSHSY and CDR2 is SAAADI in the germline V gene. V gave up 2 bases and J gave up 8 bases; unmatched junction bases: 4. The CDR3 region has the DNA TGCGCCAGCAGTGAGCAGGGGGCGGGAGGCTACACCTTC. As protein: CASSEQGAGGYTF.

The genes are TRBV29-1 and TRBJ2-3; TRBD1 is a possible D gene (5 bases). There are 11 residues in the CDR3. The germline V gene encodes CDR1 SQVTM and CDR2 ANQGSEA. Trimming shortened V by 7 bases and J by 4 bases, and 9 bases separated the two germline ends. The CDR3 DNA is TGCAGCGCCTCCAGGGCAGATACGCAGTATTTT. Amino acid sequence: CSASRADTQYF.

The chain joins TRBV7-6 to TRBJ2-3, with a possible D match to TRBD1 (5 bases). The V end lost 4 bases, the J end lost 5 bases, and 16 bases lay between the germline ends. The germline V gene encodes CDR1 SGHVS and CDR2 FNYEAQ. The CDR3 is made up of 15 amino acids. CDR3 nucleotides: TGTGCCAGCAGCTCCAACCAGGGCGCGGTAGATACGCAGTATTTT. Translated: CASSSNQGAVDTQYF.